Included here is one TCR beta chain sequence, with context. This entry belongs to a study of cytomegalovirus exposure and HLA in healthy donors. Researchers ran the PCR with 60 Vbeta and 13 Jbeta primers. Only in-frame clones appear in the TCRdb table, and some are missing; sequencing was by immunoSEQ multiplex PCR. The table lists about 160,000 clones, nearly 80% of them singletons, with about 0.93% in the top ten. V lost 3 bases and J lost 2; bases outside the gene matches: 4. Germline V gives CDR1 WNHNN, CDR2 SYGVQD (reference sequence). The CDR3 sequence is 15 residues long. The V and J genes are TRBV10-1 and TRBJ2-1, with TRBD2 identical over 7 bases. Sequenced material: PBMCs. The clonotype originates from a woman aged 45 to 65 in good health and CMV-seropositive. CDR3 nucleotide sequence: TGCGCCAGCAGTGATAGTGGGACTACCTACAATGAGCAGTTCTTC. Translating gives CASSDSGTTYNEQFF.